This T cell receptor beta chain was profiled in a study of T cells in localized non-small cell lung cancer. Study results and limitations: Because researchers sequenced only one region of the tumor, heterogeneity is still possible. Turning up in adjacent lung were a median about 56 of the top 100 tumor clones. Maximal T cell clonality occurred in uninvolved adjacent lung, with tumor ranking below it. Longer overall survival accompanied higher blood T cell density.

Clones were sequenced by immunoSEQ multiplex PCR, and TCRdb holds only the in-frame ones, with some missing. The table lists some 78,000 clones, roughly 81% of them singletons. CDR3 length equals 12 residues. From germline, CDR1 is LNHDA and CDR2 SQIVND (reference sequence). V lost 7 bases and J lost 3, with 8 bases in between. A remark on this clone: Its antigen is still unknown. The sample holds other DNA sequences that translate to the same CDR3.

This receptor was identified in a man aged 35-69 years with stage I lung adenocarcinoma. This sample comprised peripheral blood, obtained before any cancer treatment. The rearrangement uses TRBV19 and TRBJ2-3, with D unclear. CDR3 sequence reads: CASTSGTDTQYF. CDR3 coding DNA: TGTGCCAGTACCTCCGGGACAGATACGCAGTATTTT.